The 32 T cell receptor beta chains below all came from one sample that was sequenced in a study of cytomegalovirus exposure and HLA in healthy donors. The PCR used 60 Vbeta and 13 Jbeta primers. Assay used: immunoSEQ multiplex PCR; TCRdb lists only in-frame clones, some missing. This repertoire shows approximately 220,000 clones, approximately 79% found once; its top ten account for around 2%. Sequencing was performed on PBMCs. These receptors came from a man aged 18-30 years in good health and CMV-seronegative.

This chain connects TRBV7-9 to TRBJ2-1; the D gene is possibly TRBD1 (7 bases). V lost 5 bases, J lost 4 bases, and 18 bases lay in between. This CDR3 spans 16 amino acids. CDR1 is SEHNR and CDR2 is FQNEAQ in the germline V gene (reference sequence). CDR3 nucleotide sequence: TGTGCCAGCAGCAAGCCCGGGACAGCGGGTTACAATGAGCAGTTCTTC. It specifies CASSKPGTAGYNEQFF.

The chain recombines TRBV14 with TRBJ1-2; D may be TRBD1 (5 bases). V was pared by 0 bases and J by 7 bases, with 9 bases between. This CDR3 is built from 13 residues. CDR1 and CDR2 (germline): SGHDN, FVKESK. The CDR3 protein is CASSQEWGGGYTF. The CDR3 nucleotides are TGTGCCAGCAGCCAAGAGTGGGGGGGTGGCTACACCTTC.

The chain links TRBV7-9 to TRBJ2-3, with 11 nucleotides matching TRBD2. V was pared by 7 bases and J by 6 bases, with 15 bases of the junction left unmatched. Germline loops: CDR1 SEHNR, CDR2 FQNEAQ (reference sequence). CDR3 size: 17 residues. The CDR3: CASTPRGSGGEQDTQYF. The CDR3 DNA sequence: TGTGCCAGCACCCCACGTGGTAGCGGGGGGGAACAGGATACGCAGTATTTT.

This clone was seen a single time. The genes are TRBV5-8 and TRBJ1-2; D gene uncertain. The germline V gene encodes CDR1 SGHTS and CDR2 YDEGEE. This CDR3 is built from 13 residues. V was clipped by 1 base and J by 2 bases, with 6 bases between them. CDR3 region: CASSLSLNYGYTF. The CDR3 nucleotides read TGTGCCAGCAGCTTGAGCCTCAACTATGGCTACACCTTC.

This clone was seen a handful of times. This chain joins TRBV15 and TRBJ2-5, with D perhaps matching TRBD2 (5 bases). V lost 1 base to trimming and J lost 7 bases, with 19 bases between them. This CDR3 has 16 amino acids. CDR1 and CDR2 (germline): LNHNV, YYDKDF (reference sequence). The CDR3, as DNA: TGTGCCACCAGCAGAGCTGAGGGTTCGCGCCATGCGACCCAGTACTTC. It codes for CATSRAEGSRHATQYF.

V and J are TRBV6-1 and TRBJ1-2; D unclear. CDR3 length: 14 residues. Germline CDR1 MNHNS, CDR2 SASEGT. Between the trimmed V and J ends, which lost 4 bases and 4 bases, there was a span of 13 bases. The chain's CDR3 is CASSAPRTSYGYTF. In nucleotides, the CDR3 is TGTGCCAGCAGTGCCCCAAGGACTTCCTATGGCTACACCTTC.

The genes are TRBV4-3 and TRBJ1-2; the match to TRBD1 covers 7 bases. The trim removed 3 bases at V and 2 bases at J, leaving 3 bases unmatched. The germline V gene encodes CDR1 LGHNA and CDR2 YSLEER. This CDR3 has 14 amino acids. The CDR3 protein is CASSQGGQNYGYTF. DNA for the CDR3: TGCGCCAGCAGCCAGGGGGGACAGAACTATGGCTACACCTTC.

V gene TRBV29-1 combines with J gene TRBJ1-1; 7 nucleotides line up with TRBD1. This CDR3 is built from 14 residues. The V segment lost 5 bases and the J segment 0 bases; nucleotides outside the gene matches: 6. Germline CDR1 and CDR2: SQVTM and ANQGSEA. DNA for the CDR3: TGCAGCGTTCTTGCGGGACAGATGAACACTGAAGCTTTCTTT. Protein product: CSVLAGQMNTEAFF.

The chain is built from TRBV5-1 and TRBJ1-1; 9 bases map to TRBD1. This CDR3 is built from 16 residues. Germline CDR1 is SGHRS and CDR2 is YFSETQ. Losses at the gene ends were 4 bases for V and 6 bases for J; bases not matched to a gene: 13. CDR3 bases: TGCGCCAGCAGCCCGGGACAGGGCGGCGGCAGGCCTGAAGCTTTCTTT. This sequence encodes CASSPGQGGGRPEAFF.

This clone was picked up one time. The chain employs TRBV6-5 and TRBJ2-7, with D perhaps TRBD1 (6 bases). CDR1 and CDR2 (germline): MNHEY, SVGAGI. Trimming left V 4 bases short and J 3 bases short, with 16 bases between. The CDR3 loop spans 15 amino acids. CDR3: CASSSLSQGVYEQYF. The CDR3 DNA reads TGTGCCAGCAGTTCCCTTTCACAGGGAGTCTACGAGCAGTACTTC.

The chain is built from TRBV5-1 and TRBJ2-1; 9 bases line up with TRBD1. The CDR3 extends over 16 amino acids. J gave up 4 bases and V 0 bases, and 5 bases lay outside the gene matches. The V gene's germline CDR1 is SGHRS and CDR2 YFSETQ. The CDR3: CASSLGDRVGYNEQFF. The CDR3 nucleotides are TGCGCCAGCAGCTTGGGGGACAGGGTAGGGTACAATGAGCAGTTCTTC.

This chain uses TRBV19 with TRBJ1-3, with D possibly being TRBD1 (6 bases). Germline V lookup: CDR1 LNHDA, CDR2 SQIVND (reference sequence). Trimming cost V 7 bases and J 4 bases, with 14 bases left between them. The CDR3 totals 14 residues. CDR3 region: CASNSQGSGNTIYF. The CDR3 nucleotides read TGTGCCAGTAACTCACAGGGATCCGGAAACACCATATATTTT.

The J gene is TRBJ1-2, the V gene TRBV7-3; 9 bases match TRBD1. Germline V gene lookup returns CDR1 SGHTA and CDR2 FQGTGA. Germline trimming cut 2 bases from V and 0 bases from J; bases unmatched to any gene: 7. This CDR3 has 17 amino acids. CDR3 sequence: CASSLHGQGISNYGYTF. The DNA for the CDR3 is TGTGCCAGCAGCTTACACGGACAGGGGATTTCTAACTATGGCTACACCTTC.

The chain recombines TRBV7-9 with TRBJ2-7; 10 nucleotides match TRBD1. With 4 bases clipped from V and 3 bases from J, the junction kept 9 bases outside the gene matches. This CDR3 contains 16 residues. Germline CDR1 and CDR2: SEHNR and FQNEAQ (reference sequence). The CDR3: CASSYARDRGDYEQYF. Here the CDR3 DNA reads TGTGCCAGCAGCTACGCCCGGGACAGGGGAGACTACGAGCAGTACTTC.

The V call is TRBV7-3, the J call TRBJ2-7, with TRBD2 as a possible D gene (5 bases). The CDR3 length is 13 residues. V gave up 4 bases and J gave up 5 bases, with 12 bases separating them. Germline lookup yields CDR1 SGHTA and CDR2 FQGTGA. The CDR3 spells CASSYGEFNEQYF. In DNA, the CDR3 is TGTGCCAGCAGCTACGGGGAGTTCAACGAGCAGTACTTC.

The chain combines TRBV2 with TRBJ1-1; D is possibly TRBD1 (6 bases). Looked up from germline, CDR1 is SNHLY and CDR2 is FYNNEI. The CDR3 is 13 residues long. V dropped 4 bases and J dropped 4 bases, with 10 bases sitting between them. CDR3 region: CASSGQARTEAFF. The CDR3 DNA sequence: TGTGCCAGCAGTGGACAGGCCCGCACTGAAGCTTTCTTT.

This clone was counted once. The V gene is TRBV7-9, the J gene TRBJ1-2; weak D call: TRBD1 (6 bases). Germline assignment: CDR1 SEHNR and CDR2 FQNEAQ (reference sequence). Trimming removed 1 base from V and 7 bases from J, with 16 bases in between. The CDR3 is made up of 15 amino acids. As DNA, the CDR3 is TGTGCCAGCAGCTTAGAGGGGCCGGGGGGCGGTGGCTACACCTTC. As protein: CASSLEGPGGGGYTF.

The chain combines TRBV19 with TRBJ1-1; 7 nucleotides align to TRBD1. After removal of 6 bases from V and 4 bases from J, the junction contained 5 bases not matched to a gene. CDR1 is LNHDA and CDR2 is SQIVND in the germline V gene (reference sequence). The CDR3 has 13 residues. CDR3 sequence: CASRTGVGTEAFF. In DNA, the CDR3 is TGTGCCAGTAGAACAGGGGTAGGCACTGAAGCTTTCTTT.

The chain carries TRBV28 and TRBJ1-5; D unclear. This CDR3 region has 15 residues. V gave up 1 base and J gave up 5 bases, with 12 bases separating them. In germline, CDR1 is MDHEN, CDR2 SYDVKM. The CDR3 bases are TGTGCCAGCAGTTTATTCGAGATTGTTTATCAGCCCCAGCATTTT. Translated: CASSLFEIVYQPQHF.

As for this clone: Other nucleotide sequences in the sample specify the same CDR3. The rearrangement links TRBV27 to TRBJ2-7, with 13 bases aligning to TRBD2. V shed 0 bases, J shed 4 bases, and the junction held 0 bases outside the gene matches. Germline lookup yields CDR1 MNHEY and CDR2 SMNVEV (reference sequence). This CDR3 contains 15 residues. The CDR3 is CASSLSGLAGYEQYF. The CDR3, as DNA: TGTGCCAGCAGTTTATCGGGACTAGCGGGATACGAGCAGTACTTC.

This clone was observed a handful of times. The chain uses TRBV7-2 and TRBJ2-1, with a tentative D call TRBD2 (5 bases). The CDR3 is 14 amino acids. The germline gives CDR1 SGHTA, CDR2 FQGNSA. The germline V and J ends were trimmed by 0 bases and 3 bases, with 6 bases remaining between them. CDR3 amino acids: CASSLARDYNEQFF. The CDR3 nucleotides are TGTGCCAGCAGCTTAGCGAGGGACTACAATGAGCAGTTCTTC.

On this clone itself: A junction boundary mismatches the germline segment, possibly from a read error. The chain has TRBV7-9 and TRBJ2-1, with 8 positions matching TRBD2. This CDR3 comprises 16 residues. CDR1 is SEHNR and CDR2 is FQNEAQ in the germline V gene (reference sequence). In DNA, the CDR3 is TGTTCCAGCAGAGCCAGCGGGAGCCCCTCCTACAATGAGCAGTTCTTC. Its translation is CSSRASGSPSYNEQFF.

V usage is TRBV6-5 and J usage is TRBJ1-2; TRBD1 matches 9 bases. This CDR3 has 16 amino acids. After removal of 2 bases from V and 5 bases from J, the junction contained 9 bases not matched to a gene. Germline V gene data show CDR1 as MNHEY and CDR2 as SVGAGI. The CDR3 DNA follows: TGTGCCAGCAGTTACGCCTCCGGGACAGGGCGTTATGGCTACACCTTC. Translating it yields CASSYASGTGRYGYTF.

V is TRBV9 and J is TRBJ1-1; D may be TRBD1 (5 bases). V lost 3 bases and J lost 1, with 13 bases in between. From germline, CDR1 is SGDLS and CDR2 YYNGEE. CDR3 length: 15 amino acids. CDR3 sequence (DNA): TGTGCCAGCAGCGCGGTGGGACTGACGAACACTGAAGCTTTCTTT. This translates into CASSAVGLTNTEAFF.

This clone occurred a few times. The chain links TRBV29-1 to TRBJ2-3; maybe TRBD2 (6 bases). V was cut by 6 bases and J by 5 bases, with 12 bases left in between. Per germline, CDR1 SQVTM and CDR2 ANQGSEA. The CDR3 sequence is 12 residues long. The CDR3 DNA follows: TGCAGCGTCTTACTCGGGGGAGATACGCAGTATTTT. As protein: CSVLLGGDTQYF.

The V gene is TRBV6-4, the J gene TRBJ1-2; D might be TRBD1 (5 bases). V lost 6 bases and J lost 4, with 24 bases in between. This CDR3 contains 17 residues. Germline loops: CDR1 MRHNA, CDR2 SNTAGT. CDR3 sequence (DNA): TGTGCCAGCAGGGCAGTCGGAGGGGCGGGTCATGGCTATGGCTACACCTTC. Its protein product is CASRAVGGAGHGYGYTF.

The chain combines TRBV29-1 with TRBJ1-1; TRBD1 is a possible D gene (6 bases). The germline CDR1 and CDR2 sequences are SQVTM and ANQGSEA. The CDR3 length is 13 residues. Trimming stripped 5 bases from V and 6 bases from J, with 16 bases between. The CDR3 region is CSVLLQGEAEAFF. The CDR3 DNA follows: TGCAGCGTTCTGCTACAGGGCGAAGCTGAAGCTTTCTTT. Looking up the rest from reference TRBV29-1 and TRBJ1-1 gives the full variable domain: SAVISQKPSRDICQRGTSLTIQCQVDSQVTMMFWYRQQPGQSLTLIATANQGSEATYESGFVIDKFPISRPNLTFSTLTVSNMSPEDSSIYLCSVLLQGEAEAFFGQGTRLTVV.

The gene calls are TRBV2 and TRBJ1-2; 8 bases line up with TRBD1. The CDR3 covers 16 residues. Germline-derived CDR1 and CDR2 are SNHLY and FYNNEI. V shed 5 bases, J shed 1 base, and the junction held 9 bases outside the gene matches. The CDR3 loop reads CASSPTRTGNNYGYTF. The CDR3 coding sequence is TGTGCCAGCAGTCCTACTCGGACAGGGAATAACTATGGCTACACCTTC.

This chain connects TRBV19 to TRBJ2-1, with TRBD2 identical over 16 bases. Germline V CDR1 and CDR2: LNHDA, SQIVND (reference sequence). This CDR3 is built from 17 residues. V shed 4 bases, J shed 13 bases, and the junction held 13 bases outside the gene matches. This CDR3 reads CASSTRGTSGGAVNQFF. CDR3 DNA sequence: TGTGCCAGTAGTACCAGGGGGACTAGCGGGGGGGCCGTCAATCAGTTCTTC.

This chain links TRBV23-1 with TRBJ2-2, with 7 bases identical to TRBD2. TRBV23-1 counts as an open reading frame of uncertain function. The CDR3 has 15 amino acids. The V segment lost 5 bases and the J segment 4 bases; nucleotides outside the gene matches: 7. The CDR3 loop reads CASSGLGEVTGELFF. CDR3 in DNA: TGCGCCAGCAGTGGACTAGGGGAAGTCACCGGGGAGCTGTTTTTT.

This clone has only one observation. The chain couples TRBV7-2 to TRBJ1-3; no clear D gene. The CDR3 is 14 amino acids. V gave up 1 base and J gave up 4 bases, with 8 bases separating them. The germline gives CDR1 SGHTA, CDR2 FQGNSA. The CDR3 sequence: CASSLDGVGNTIYF. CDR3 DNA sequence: TGTGCCAGCAGCTTAGACGGGGTAGGAAACACCATATATTTT.

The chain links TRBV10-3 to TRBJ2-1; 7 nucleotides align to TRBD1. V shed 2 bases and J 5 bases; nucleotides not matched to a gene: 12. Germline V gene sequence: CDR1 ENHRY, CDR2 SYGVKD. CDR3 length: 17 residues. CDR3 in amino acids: CAISETTTGIGNNEQFF. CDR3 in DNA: TGTGCCATCAGTGAGACAACGACAGGGATCGGGAACAATGAGCAGTTCTTC.